Given below is one T cell receptor beta chain in context. Antigen specificity is unknown. The source of the sample is a study of T cell responses to AZD1222 COVID-19 vaccine. General study points: White British ancestry dominated among donors, who included more females, and clonal diversity was possibly underestimated.

CDR3 length: 14 residues. Germline V CDR1 and CDR2: LGHNA, YSLEER. V was pared by 0 bases and J by 1 base, with 6 bases between. Here immunoSEQ multiplex PCR was the method, and the copy in TCRdb shows in-frame clones only, minus some. Of around 100,000 clones in the sample, over 75% were seen once. This receptor was identified in an adult in good health. Sample: peripheral blood, taken on day 0 of MenACWY control vaccination. J is TRBJ1-2 and V is TRBV4-3; the D is unclear. The CDR3 sequence: CASSQDVSNYGYTF. DNA for the CDR3: TGCGCCAGCAGCCAAGACGTCAGTAACTATGGCTACACCTTC.